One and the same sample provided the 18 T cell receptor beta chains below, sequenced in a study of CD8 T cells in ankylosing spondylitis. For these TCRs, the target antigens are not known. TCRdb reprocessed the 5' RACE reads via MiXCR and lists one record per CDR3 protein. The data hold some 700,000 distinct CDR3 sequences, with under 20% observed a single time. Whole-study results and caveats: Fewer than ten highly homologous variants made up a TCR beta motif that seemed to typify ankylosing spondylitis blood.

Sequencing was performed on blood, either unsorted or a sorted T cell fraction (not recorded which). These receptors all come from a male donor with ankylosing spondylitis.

The CDR3: CASSYRASDTQYF. For the CDR3, the DNA is TGTGCCAGCAGTTACAGGGCGTCAGATACGCAGTATTTT. The chain recombines TRBV6-5 with TRBJ2-3; no clear D gene. Per the germline V gene, CDR1 is MNHEY and CDR2 is SVGAGI. This CDR3 has 13 residues. V lost 2 bases, J lost 4 bases, and 7 bases lay in between.

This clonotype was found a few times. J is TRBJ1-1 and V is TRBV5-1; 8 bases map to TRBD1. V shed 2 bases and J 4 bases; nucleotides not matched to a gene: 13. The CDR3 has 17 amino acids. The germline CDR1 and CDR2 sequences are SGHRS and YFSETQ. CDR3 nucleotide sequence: TGCGCCAGCAGCTTCGGACCAGACAGGGGCGGAACCACTGAAGCTTTCTTT. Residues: CASSFGPDRGGTTEAFF.

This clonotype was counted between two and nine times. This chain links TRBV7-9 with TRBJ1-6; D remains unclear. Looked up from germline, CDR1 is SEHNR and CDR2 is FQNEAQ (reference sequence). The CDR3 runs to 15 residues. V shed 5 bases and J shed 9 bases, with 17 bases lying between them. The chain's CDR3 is CASSPWTGNLSPLHF. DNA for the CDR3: TGTGCCAGCAGCCCTTGGACGGGGAACCTTTCACCCCTCCACTTT.

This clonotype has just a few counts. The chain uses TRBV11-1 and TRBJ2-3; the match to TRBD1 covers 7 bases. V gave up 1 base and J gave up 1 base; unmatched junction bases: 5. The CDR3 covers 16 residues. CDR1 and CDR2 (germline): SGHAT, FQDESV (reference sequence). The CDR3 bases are TGTGCCAGCAGCTTAGGCGACAGGGCAGGCACAGATACGCAGTATTTT. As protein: CASSLGDRAGTDTQYF.

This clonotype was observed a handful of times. The CDR3 bases are TGTGCCAGCAGTGCGCGGACCAATGAGCAGTTCTTC. Encoded protein: CASSARTNEQFF. The J gene is TRBJ2-1, the V gene TRBV2; D gene ambiguous. V was pared by 4 bases and J by 6 bases, with 7 bases between. The germline gives CDR1 SNHLY, CDR2 FYNNEI. The CDR3 totals 12 residues.

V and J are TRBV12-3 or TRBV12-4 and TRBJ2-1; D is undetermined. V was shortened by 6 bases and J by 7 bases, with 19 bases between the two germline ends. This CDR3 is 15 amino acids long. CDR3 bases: TGTGCCAGCAGGGAAATAAGTTTAGGTCGGAATGAGCAGTTCTTC. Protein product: CASREISLGRNEQFF.

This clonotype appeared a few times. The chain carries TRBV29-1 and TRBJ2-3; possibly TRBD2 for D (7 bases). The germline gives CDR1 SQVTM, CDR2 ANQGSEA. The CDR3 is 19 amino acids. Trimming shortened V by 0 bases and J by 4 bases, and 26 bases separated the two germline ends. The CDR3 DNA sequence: TGCAGCGTTGAAGATCGGGCTTTAACAGGGAGGGTTTTGCCAGATACGCAGTATTTT. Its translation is CSVEDRALTGRVLPDTQYF.

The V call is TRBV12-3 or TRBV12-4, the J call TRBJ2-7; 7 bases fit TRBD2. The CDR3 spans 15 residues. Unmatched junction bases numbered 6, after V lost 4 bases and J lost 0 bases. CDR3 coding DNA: TGTGCCAGCAGTTCGCCTAGCGGAGGCTCCTACGAGCAGTACTTC. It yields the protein CASSSPSGGSYEQYF.

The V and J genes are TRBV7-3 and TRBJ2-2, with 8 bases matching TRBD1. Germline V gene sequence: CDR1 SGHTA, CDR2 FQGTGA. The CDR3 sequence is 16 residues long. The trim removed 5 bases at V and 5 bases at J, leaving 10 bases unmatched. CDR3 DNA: TGTGCCAGCAGCGCAAACACCCGGACAGGGACCGGGGAGCTGTTTTTT. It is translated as CASSANTRTGTGELFF.

CDR3 DNA sequence: TGTGCCAGCAGCTTGGGGGTAAGTGGGCCCAATGAGCAGTTCTTC. Translating gives CASSLGVSGPNEQFF. The chain uses TRBV11-2 and TRBJ2-1, with D perhaps being TRBD1 or TRBD2 (5 bases each). The CDR3 has 15 residues. Trimming shortened V by 3 bases and J by 6 bases, and 15 bases separated the two germline ends. Per germline, CDR1 SGHAT and CDR2 FQNNGV. The whole variable domain, remainder taken from reference TRBV11-2 and TRBJ2-1, is EAGVAQSPRYKIIEKRQSVAFWCNPISGHATLYWYQQILGQGPKLLIQFQNNGVVDDSQLPKDRFSAERLKGVDSTLKIQPAKLEDSAVYLCASSLGVSGPNEQFFGPGTRLTVL.

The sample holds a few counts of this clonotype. Here the CDR3 reads CASSTLQVSGNTIYF. CDR3 coding DNA: TGTGCCAGCAGCACTCTACAGGTCTCTGGAAACACCATATATTTT. This chain uses TRBV7-6 with TRBJ1-3, with a possible D match to TRBD1 (5 bases). The germline gives CDR1 SGHVS, CDR2 FNYEAQ. Trimming took 5 bases from V and 0 from J, leaving 11 bases between them. The CDR3 totals 15 residues.

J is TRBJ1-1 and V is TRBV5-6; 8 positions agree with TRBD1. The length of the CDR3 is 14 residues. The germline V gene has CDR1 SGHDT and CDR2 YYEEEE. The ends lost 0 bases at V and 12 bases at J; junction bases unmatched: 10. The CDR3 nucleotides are TGTGCCAGCAGCTTGGGGTGGCAGGGGGCGCCGACTTTCTTT. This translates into CASSLGWQGAPTFF.

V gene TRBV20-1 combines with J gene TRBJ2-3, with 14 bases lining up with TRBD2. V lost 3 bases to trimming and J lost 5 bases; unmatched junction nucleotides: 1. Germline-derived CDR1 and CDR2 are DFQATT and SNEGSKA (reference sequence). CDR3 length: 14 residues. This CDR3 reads CSARGLAGVDTQYF. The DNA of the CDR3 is TGCAGTGCTAGGGGACTAGCGGGAGTAGATACGCAGTATTTT.

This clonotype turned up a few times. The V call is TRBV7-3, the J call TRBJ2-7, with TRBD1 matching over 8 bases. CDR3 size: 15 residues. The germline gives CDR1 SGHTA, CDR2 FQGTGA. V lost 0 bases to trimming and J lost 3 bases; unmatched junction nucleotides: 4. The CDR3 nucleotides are TGTGCCAGCAGCTTAACGGGGACAGGACTCTACGAGCAGTACTTC. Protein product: CASSLTGTGLYEQYF.

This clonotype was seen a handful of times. Written as DNA, the CDR3 is TGTGCCAGCCTCCCTCATTTCCCCCGCGGAGGCACCGGGGAGCTGTTTTTT. Translated: CASLPHFPRGGTGELFF. The chain combines TRBV27 with TRBJ2-2, with a tentative D call TRBD2 (5 bases). The CDR3 totals 17 residues. Germline CDR1 reads MNHEY; CDR2 reads SMNVEV (reference sequence). Trimming pared 8 bases from V and 4 bases from J, leaving 23 bases between.

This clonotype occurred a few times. The CDR3 sequence is CASSVGSGVVDTQYF. CDR3 coding DNA: TGTGCCAGCAGCGTGGGCAGCGGGGTTGTAGATACGCAGTATTTT. This chain links TRBV9 with TRBJ2-3, with 7 bases identical to TRBD2. J gave up 5 bases and V 2 bases, and 8 bases lay outside the gene matches. This CDR3 is built from 15 residues. Germline assignment: CDR1 SGDLS and CDR2 YYNGEE.

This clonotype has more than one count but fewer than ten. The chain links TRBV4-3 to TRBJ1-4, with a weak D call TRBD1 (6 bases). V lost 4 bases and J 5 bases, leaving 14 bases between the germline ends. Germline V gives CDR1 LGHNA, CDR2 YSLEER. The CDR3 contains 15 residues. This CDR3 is CASSPRKGGNEKLFF. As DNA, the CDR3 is TGCGCCAGCAGCCCTAGAAAGGGGGGAAATGAAAAACTGTTTTTT.

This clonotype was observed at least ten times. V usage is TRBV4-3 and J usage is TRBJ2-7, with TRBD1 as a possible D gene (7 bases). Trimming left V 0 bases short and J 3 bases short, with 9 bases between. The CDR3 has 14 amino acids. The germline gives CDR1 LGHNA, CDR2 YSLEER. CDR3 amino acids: CASSQEQGGYEQYF. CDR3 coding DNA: TGCGCCAGCAGCCAAGAGCAGGGGGGCTACGAGCAGTACTTC.